This T cell receptor beta chain was identified in a study of PD-1 blockade in classical Hodgkin lymphoma. Study-level points and caveats: When set against healthy donors, newly diagnosed patients were reported to show lower baseline TCR diversity.

With regard to this clone: The antigen remains undetermined.

Clones were sequenced by immunoSEQ multiplex PCR, and TCRdb holds only the in-frame ones, with some missing. The table lists 85,000 to 90,000 clones, 90% of them singletons. This sample's time point: cycle 4 day 1 (C4D1), after less than 7 weeks of nivolumab. Each patient relapsed following autologous stem cell transplantation, and prior brentuximab vedotin exposure differed. The germline V gene has CDR1 LNHDA and CDR2 SQIVND (reference sequence). The germline V and J ends were trimmed by 3 bases and 2 bases, with 13 bases remaining between them. This CDR3 is built from 15 residues. The V gene is TRBV19, the J gene TRBJ1-2; no definite D call. The source material was peripheral blood mononuclear cells (PBMCs), sampled before the fourth cycle of nivolumab. The receptor comes from a human donor with classical Hodgkin lymphoma. The CDR3: CASSIVAGSNYGYTF. CDR3 in DNA: TGTGCCAGTAGTATTGTGGCAGGAAGCAACTATGGCTACACCTTC.